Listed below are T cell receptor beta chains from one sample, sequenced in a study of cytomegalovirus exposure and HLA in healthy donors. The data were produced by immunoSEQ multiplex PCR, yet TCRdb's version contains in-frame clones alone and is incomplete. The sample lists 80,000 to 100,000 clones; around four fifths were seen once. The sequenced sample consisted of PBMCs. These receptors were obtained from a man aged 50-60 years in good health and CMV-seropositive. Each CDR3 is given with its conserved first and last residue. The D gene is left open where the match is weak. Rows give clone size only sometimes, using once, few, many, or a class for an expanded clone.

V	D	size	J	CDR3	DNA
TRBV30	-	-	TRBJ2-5	CAWILYGIQETQYF	TGTGCCTGGATTTTGTACGGGATCCAAGAGACCCAGTACTTC
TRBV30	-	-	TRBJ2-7	CAAVTGRTYEQYF	TGTGCCGCCGTGACAGGACGAACCTACGAGCAGTACTTC
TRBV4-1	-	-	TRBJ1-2	CASSQEATGSNYGYTF	TGCGCCAGCAGCCAAGAGGCGACAGGCTCCAACTATGGCTACACCTTC
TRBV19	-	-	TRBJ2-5	CASSTGQGRETQYF	TGTGCCAGTAGTACCGGCCAGGGAAGGGAGACCCAGTACTTC
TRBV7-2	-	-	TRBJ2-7	CASRGAGAYEQYF	TGTGCCAGCAGAGGCGCAGGGGCCTACGAGCAGTACTTC
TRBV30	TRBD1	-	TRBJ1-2	CAWSGDRGNYGYTF	TGTGCCTGGAGTGGGGACAGGGGCAATTATGGCTACACCTTC
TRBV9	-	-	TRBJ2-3	CASSVARGGGDTQYF	TGTGCCAGCAGCGTAGCGAGGGGGGGCGGGGATACGCAGTATTTT
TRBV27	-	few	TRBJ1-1	CASSLDPRGNTEAFF	TGTGCCAGCAGTTTAGATCCCCGGGGGAACACTGAAGCTTTCTTT
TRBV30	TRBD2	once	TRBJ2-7	CAWRQTSGGLYEQYF	TGTGCCTGGAGGCAGACGAGCGGGGGTCTCTACGAGCAGTACTTC
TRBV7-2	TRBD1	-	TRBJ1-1	CASSFYQGVSEAFF	TGTGCCAGCAGCTTCTACCAGGGGGTCAGTGAAGCTTTCTTT
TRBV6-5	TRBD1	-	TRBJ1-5	CASSRTGDSNQPQHF	TGTGCCAGCAGTCGGACAGGGGATAGCAATCAGCCCCAGCATTTT
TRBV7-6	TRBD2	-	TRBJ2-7	CASSLAPSERGPYEQYF	TGTGCCAGCAGCTTAGCCCCTAGTGAGCGGGGGCCCTACGAGCAGTACTTC
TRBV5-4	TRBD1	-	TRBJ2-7	CASSDRVSYEQYF	TGTGCCAGCAGCGACAGGGTTTCCTACGAGCAGTACTTC
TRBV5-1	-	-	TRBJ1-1	CASSLVAEKNTEAFF	TGCGCCAGCAGCTTGGTGGCGGAGAAGAACACTGAAGCTTTCTTT
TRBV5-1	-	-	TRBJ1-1	CASSLGSGEMNTEAFF	TGCGCCAGCAGCTTGGGAAGTGGGGAGATGAACACTGAAGCTTTCTTT
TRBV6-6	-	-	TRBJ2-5	CASSAGHSQETQYF	TGTGCCAGCAGTGCAGGACATAGCCAAGAGACCCAGTACTTC
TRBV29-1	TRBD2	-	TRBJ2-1	CSLVGELAGDINEQFF	TGCAGCTTGGTTGGGGAGCTAGCGGGGGATATCAATGAGCAGTTCTTC
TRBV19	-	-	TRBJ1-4	CASSPTATNEKLFF	TGTGCCAGTAGCCCGACTGCAACTAATGAAAAACTGTTTTTT
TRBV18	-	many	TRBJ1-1	CASSGRQIEAFF	TGTGCCAGCTCGGGTAGACAGATTGAAGCTTTCTTT
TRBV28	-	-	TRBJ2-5	CASSTLRNRDKETQYF	TGTGCCAGCAGTACCCTGAGAAACCGGGACAAAGAGACCCAGTACTTC
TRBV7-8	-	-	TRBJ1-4	CASSPLPDGGKLFF	TGTGCCAGCAGCCCCCTACCAGACGGAGGAAAACTGTTTTTT
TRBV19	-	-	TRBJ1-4	CASFGARGEKLFF	TGTGCCTCCTTCGGGGCCAGGGGTGAAAAACTGTTTTTT
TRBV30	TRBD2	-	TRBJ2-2	CAWSEIASGGSGELFF	TGTGCCTGGAGTGAAATCGCTAGCGGGGGCTCTGGGGAGCTGTTTTTT
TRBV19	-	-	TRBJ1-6	CASSMSLRVSPLHF	TGTGCCAGTAGTATGAGTCTTAGAGTTTCACCCCTCCACTTT
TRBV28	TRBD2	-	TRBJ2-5	CASSLRTSGGVRSETQYF	TGTGCCAGCAGTTTGCGTACTAGCGGGGGGGTACGGTCAGAGACCCAGTACTTC
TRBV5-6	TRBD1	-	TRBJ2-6	CASSPRGRAGANVLPF	TGTGCCAGCAGCCCAAGGGGGCGGGCTGGGGCCAACGTCCTGCCTTTC
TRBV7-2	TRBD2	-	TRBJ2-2	CASSRGLAPGELFF	TGTGCCAGCAGCCGGGGACTAGCCCCCGGGGAGCTGTTTTTT
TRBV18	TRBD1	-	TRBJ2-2	CASSPLLGTQGARTGELFF	TGTGCCAGCTCACCACTTCTGGGCACTCAGGGGGCACGCACCGGGGAGCTGTTTTTT
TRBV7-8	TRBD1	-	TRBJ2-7	CASGRDRVQSEQYF	TGTGCCAGCGGCCGGGACAGGGTACAGAGCGAGCAGTACTTC
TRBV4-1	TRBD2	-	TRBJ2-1	CASSQPDFLAGGRQFF	TGCGCCAGCAGCCAACCCGACTTTCTAGCGGGGGGACGGCAGTTCTTC
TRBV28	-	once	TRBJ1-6	CASSLGSNSPLHF	TGTGCCAGCAGTTTGGGCAGCAATTCACCCCTCCACTTT
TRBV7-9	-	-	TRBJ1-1	CASSSYNTEAFF	TGTGCCAGCAGCTCCTATAACACTGAAGCTTTCTTT
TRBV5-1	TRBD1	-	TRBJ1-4	CASSSHPGQGGEKLFF	TGCGCCAGCAGCTCCCACCCGGGACAGGGAGGTGAAAAACTGTTTTTT
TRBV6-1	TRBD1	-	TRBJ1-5	CASSERQGYSNQPQHF	TGTGCCAGCAGTGAGAGACAGGGGTATAGCAATCAGCCCCAGCATTTT
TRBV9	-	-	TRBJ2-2	CASTRSENTGELFF	TGTGCCAGCACTAGGTCCGAGAACACCGGGGAGCTGTTTTTT
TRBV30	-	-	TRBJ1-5	CAWNREGNQPQHF	TGTGCCTGGAACCGGGAGGGCAATCAGCCCCAGCATTTT
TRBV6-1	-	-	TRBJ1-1	CASRREDRAEAFF	TGTGCCAGCAGGAGGGAGGATCGCGCTGAAGCTTTCTTT
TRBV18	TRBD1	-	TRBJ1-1	CASPQGGDTEAFF	TGTGCCAGCCCACAGGGGGGGGACACTGAAGCTTTCTTT
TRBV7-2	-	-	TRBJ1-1	CASSLLSTEAFF	TGTGCCAGCAGCTTATTGAGTACTGAAGCTTTCTTT
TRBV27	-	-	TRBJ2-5	CASGGTGQETQYF	TGTGCCTCGGGGGGGACAGGGCAAGAGACCCAGTACTTC
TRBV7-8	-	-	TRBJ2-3	CASSPKSSYTTDTQYF	TGTGCCAGCAGTCCGAAGTCTAGCTATACCACAGATACGCAGTATTTT
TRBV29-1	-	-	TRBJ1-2	CSVYRDGYTF	TGCAGCGTCTACAGGGATGGCTACACCTTC
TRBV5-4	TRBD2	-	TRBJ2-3	CASSLSGGGHTDTQYF	TGTGCCAGCAGCTTGTCGGGCGGGGGGCACACAGATACGCAGTATTTT
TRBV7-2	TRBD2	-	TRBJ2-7	CASSLAAGVAGYEQYF	TGTGCCAGCAGCTTAGCAGCTGGAGTAGCGGGCTACGAGCAGTACTTC
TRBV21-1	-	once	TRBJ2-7	CASSKRGEGGQPHYEQYF	TGTGCCAGCAGCAAACGAGGTGAAGGGGGACAGCCTCACTACGAGCAGTACTTC
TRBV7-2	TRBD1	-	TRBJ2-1	CASSLERTGGVF	TGTGCCAGCAGCTTAGAAAGGACAGGGGGTGTCTTC
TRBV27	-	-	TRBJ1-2	CASSIGSNYGYTF	TGTGCCAGCAGTATCGGGAGCAATTATGGCTACACCTTC
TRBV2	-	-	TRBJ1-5	CASVEFFSNQPQHF	TGTGCCAGCGTTGAGTTTTTCAGCAATCAGCCCCAGCATTTT